The 5 T cell receptor beta chains presented below share a single source sample, sequenced in a study of blood T cell repertoires in COVID-19. Generated by immunoSEQ multiplex PCR, the TCRdb table keeps only in-frame clones and is missing some. The table has approximately 130,000 clones, around 80% seen once. The sequenced material came from peripheral blood. The receptors originated from a human donor in a cohort sampled during active COVID-19.

This clone was found a few times. The chain couples TRBV7-9 to TRBJ2-7; D may be TRBD1 (5 bases). Germline loops: CDR1 SEHNR, CDR2 FQNEAQ (reference sequence). Deletions cut 8 bases from V and 5 bases from J, with 10 bases between. The CDR3 covers 11 residues. In nucleotides, the CDR3 is TGTGCCAGCTCGATGGGGCACGAGCAGTACTTC. Amino acids: CASSMGHEQYF.

This clone was found a few times. V usage is TRBV5-5 and J usage is TRBJ1-1; D might be TRBD1 (6 bases). The CDR3 has 14 amino acids. With 2 bases removed from V and 1 base from J, the gap between germline ends came to 9 bases. Germline CDR1 reads SGHKS; CDR2 reads YYEKEE (reference sequence). The CDR3 DNA reads TGTGCCAGCAGCTTTGGACAGACGAACACTGAAGCTTTCTTT. Amino acids: CASSFGQTNTEAFF.

This chain links TRBV2 with TRBJ1-5; TRBD1 might be the D (6 bases). The length of the CDR3 is 16 residues. Germline CDR1 reads SNHLY; CDR2 reads FYNNEI. V lost 5 bases, J lost 1 base, and 15 bases lay in between. CDR3 DNA sequence: TGTGCCAGCAGTCCCCCCCTGGACAGAAGCAATCAGCCCCAGCATTTT. It translates to CASSPPLDRSNQPQHF. Supplemented by reference TRBV2 and TRBJ1-5, the full variable domain reads EPEVTQTPSHQVTQMGQEVILRCVPISNHLYFYWYRQILGQKVEFLVSFYNNEISEKSEIFDDQFSVERPDGSNFTLKIRSTKLEDSAMYFCASSPPLDRSNQPQHFGDGTRLSIL.

The rearrangement links TRBV7-9 to TRBJ1-2; 7 nucleotides match TRBD1. The CDR3 has 16 amino acids. Trimming cost V 2 bases and J 6 bases; bases outside gene matches: 12. The V gene's germline CDR1 is SEHNR and CDR2 FQNEAQ (reference sequence). In DNA, the CDR3 is TGTGCCAGCAGCTTATTTGGGTCGGGGGACAGAGATGGCTACACCTTC. Translated, it gives CASSLFGSGDRDGYTF. The complete variable domain, with remaining parts taken from reference TRBV7-9 and TRBJ1-2, reads DTGVSQNPRHKITKRGQNVTFRCDPISEHNRLYWYRQTLGQGPEFLTYFQNEAQLEKSRLLSDRFSAERPKGSFSTLEIQRTEQGDSAMYLCASSLFGSGDRDGYTFGSGTRLTVV.

This clone has only one observation. The chain joins TRBV11-2 to TRBJ1-6, with 11 bases aligning to TRBD1. This CDR3 comprises 15 residues. Germline V gene lookup returns CDR1 SGHAT and CDR2 FQNNGV. V dropped 6 bases and J dropped 7; count of bases not matched to a gene: 5. The DNA for the CDR3 is TGTGCCAGCAGTCGGACAGGGGGCCGGAATTCACCCCTCCACTTT. This codes for CASSRTGGRNSPLHF.